The T cell receptor (beta chain) under discussion was sequenced for a study of regulatory T cells in long-lasting Graves disease. Libraries of TCR beta came from iRepertoire HTBI primers plus Arm-PCR of CDR3 regions. Each CDR3 protein gets one entry after TCRdb re-called the multiplex PCR reads with MiXCR. This repertoire shows almost 450,000 distinct CDR3 sequences, roughly 15% found once; its top ten account for about 10%. Time point in this sample: newly diagnosed GD, antithyroid drugs for less than 3 months. PBMC RNA served as the TCR library source. Trimming stripped 4 bases from V and 1 base from J, with 17 bases between. Germline V lookup: CDR1 SGHNT, CDR2 YYREEE (reference sequence). The CDR3 consists of 16 residues. The same data also went into a second study, on T cells in Graves' hyperthyroidism and ophthalmopathy.

The V gene is TRBV5-4, the J gene TRBJ2-5, with D perhaps matching TRBD1 or TRBD2 (5 bases each). The receptor was derived from a woman in her twenties or thirties with Graves disease. The sequencing used peripheral blood mononuclear cells (PBMCs), collected at new diagnosis, from a patient treated with antithyroid drugs. CDR3 bases: TGTGCCAGCAGCCCCGGGACCTATACGAGCCAAGAGACCCAGTACTTC. Amino acids: CASSPGTYTSQETQYF.